Presented here are 11 T cell receptor beta chains from one specimen sequenced in a study of Ad26.COV2.S vaccination and SARS-CoV-2 variants. Assay used: immunoSEQ multiplex PCR; TCRdb lists only in-frame clones, some missing. The table has roughly 700,000 clones, roughly 90% seen once. Treatment described: approximately 18 received Ad26.COV2.S at low or high dose, single or two shots; about 5 received placebo; per-sample allocation not given. The samples were gathered on day 63 after the first injection of vaccine or placebo. This specimen was peripheral blood, taken in a trial of Ad26.COV2.S vaccine versus placebo. All receptors derive from a person aged 18 to 59 who received the Ad26.COV2.S COVID-19 vaccine or a placebo.

CDR3 region: CASSGSVGANVLTF. CDR3 nucleotide sequence: TGTGCCAGTAGTGGGAGTGTTGGGGCCAACGTCCTGACTTTC. The genes are TRBV19 and TRBJ2-6; tentatively, D is TRBD2 (5 bases). The CDR3 has 14 amino acids. The ends were cut back, 5 bases at V and 3 bases at J, with 8 bases in the middle. CDR1 LNHDA and CDR2 SQIVND come from the germline V gene (reference sequence).

This clone was seen a single time. This chain uses TRBV20-1 with TRBJ1-1; D gene uncertain. The V end was cut by 7 bases, the J end by 5 bases, with 8 bases between. CDR3 length: 10 amino acids. From germline, CDR1 is DFQATT and CDR2 SNEGSKA (reference sequence). The DNA for the CDR3 is TGCAGTGTTGTGGGGACTGAAGCTTTCTTT. Its translation: CSVVGTEAFF.

The J gene is TRBJ2-3, the V gene TRBV11-2; D unclear. From germline, CDR1 is SGHAT and CDR2 FQNNGV. V lost 6 bases, J lost 1 base, and 14 bases lay in between. This CDR3 contains 15 residues. CDR3 sequence reads: CASRSGVSGTDTQYF. CDR3 nucleotide sequence: TGTGCCAGCAGAAGTGGGGTTTCGGGCACAGATACGCAGTATTTT.

This clone was observed a few times. The CDR3 is CASSLSPKHMVEQYF. CDR3 DNA: TGTGCCAGCAGCTTATCACCCAAACATATGGTTGAGCAGTACTTC. The chain recombines TRBV7-8 with TRBJ2-7; D gene uncertain. Looked up from germline, CDR1 is SGHVS and CDR2 is FQNEAQ. V lost 2 bases, J lost 7 bases, and 18 bases lay in between. The CDR3 spans 15 residues. The full variable domain, rest sourced from reference TRBV7-8 and TRBJ2-7, is GAGVSQSPRYKVAKRGQDVALRCDPISGHVSLFWYQQALGQGPEFLTYFQNEAQLDKSGLPSDRFFAERPEGSVSTLKIQRTQQEDSAVYLCASSLSPKHMVEQYFGPGTRLTVT.

The rearrangement joins TRBV6-5 to TRBJ2-1; no reliable D call. V was clipped by 6 bases and J by 9 bases, with 12 bases between them. The CDR3 sequence is 12 residues long. Germline CDR1 is MNHEY and CDR2 is SVGAGI. The CDR3 here is CASSLELGEQFF. CDR3 DNA sequence: TGTGCCAGCAGCCTGGAGTTGGGTGAGCAGTTCTTC.

This clone has a single count. The sample has other DNA sequences that encode this CDR3 too. V is TRBV7-2 and J is TRBJ1-4; 8 bases line up with TRBD1. CDR3 length: 14 residues. CDR1 is SGHTA, CDR2 FQGNSA, per germline. Trimming took 5 bases from V and 4 from J; bases not matched to a gene: 3. CDR3 in DNA: TGTGCCAGCAGCCTCGACAGGGGTAATGAAAAACTGTTTTTT. Protein: CASSLDRGNEKLFF.

This chain connects TRBV27 to TRBJ1-2; 10 bases align to TRBD1. The CDR3 is made up of 14 amino acids. The J segment lost 4 bases and the V segment lost 5 bases, leaving 4 bases of the junction unmatched. The germline V gene encodes CDR1 MNHEY and CDR2 SMNVEV (reference sequence). Written as DNA, the CDR3 is TGTGCCAGCAGTCGGGACAGGGGAGGCTATGGCTACACCTTC. This codes for CASSRDRGGYGYTF.

The chain employs TRBV9 and TRBJ1-4; 9 bases line up with TRBD1. J gave up 7 bases and V 0 bases, and 4 bases lay outside the gene matches. Germline CDR1 and CDR2: SGDLS and YYNGEE. The CDR3 totals 15 residues. CDR3 sequence reads: CASSVDGDRVEKLFF. The CDR3 bases are TGTGCCAGCAGCGTAGATGGGGACAGGGTTGAAAAACTGTTTTTT.

The chain links TRBV30 to TRBJ1-6, with D unclear. The CDR3 length is 17 residues. V was shortened by 0 bases and J by 4 bases, with 16 bases between the two germline ends. Germline CDR1 is GTSNPN and CDR2 is SVGIG (reference sequence). For the CDR3, the DNA is TGTGCCTGGAGTGTAGCCTCTCGGACTTATTATAATTCACCCCTCCACTTT. This codes for CAWSVASRTYYNSPLHF.

The genes are TRBV4-1 and TRBJ2-7, with TRBD1 matching 10 bases. This CDR3 region has 19 residues. Unmatched junction bases numbered 15, after V lost 0 bases and J lost 4 bases. Germline CDR1 MGHRA, CDR2 YSYEKL. The CDR3 nucleotides read TGCGCCAGCAGCCAAGATTCAATCCTGCCTGAGGACAGGGGGTACGAGCAGTACTTC. Encoded protein: CASSQDSILPEDRGYEQYF.

This clone was counted only a few times. The chain uses TRBV7-2 and TRBJ2-7, with a tentative D call TRBD2 (6 bases). The V end was cut by 5 bases, the J end by 2 bases, with 19 bases between. The CDR3 is 16 amino acids. Per germline, CDR1 SGHTA and CDR2 FQGNSA. The CDR3 nucleotides are TGTGCCAGCAGCATCCTGCGGGATCAGCGGGCCTACGAGCAGTACTTC. As protein: CASSILRDQRAYEQYF.